The 20 T cell receptor beta chains in this list originate from one sample, sequenced in a study of cytomegalovirus exposure and HLA in healthy donors. Amplification used 60 Vbeta primers and 13 Jbeta primers. TCRdb's copy holds only in-frame clones and misses some; the assay was immunoSEQ multiplex PCR. The sample yields approximately 77,000 clones, over 70% seen once. Sequencing was done on a sample of PBMCs. The receptors shown here come from a woman aged 40-49 years in good health and CMV-seronegative.

The chain couples TRBV6-6 to TRBJ2-2; D is uncertain. Trimming stripped 5 bases from V and 6 bases from J, with 10 bases between. Germline CDR1 MNHNY, CDR2 SVGAGI (reference sequence). The CDR3 has 13 amino acids. CDR3 sequence (DNA): TGTGCCAGCAGTCTCCAGGTGGCCGGGGAGCTGTTTTTT. It specifies CASSLQVAGELFF.

The chain combines TRBV5-4 with TRBJ2-5, with TRBD2 identical over 8 bases. CDR3 length: 13 residues. CDR1 and CDR2 (germline): SGHNT, YYREEE (reference sequence). With V trimmed by 2 bases and J by 5 bases, 2 bases remained unmatched. CDR3 sequence reads: CASSFPGGETQYF. CDR3 DNA sequence: TGTGCCAGCAGCTTCCCGGGAGGGGAGACCCAGTACTTC.

This clone is a singleton in its sample. The chain carries TRBV18 and TRBJ1-5, with D uncertain. Trimming shortened V by 3 bases and J by 5 bases, and 17 bases separated the two germline ends. Germline V CDR1 and CDR2: KGHSH, LQKENI. The CDR3 is made up of 16 amino acids. As DNA, the CDR3 is TGTGCCAGCTCACCGGGTTTCGACTATAGGCATCAGCCCCAGCATTTT. Amino acid sequence: CASSPGFDYRHQPQHF.

The chain employs TRBV27 and TRBJ1-1, with no clear D. CDR3 length equals 14 residues. Germline V gene lookup returns CDR1 MNHEY and CDR2 SMNVEV (reference sequence). Deletions cut 5 bases from V and 11 bases from J, with 21 bases between. In nucleotides, the CDR3 is TGTGCCAGCAGTCAACATAAAGAGCGAAGGAACGCTTTCTTT. This codes for CASSQHKERRNAFF.

This clone was seen once. This sequence joins TRBV2 and TRBJ1-6; D gene ambiguous. V was cut by 1 base and J by 6 bases, with 13 bases left in between. Germline-derived CDR1 and CDR2 are SNHLY and FYNNEI. CDR3 length: 16 residues. In DNA form, the CDR3 reads TGTGCCAGCAGTGAAGGTCCCAGTGCCCCTAATTCACCCCTCCACTTT. It is translated as CASSEGPSAPNSPLHF.

This CDR3 reads CASSVRGLAGVREQYF. CDR3 in DNA: TGTGCCAGTAGTGTCCGAGGACTAGCGGGAGTGAGGGAGCAGTACTTC. The V call is TRBV19, the J call TRBJ2-7; 13 bases map to TRBD2. The CDR3 extends over 16 amino acids. V was pared by 5 bases and J by 7 bases, with 11 bases of the junction left unmatched. The germline CDR1 and CDR2 sequences are LNHDA and SQIVND (reference sequence).

V is TRBV4-3 and J is TRBJ2-7, with 7 bases aligning to TRBD2. This CDR3 has 14 amino acids. J lost 3 bases, V lost 1 base, and 3 bases had no gene match. Germline V lookup: CDR1 LGHNA, CDR2 YSLEER. CDR3 protein: CASSQGLADYEQYF. CDR3 nucleotide sequence: TGCGCCAGCAGCCAAGGTCTAGCGGACTACGAGCAGTACTTC.

This clone was found a few times. The CDR3 protein is CASSEFGGEYNEQFF. CDR3 DNA: TGTGCCAGCAGTGAATTTGGGGGGGAGTACAATGAGCAGTTCTTC. This chain connects TRBV6-1 to TRBJ2-1, with 7 bases identical to TRBD2. V lost 2 bases, J lost 4 bases, and 5 bases stayed unmatched. The CDR3 contains 15 residues. The germline CDR1 and CDR2 sequences are MNHNS and SASEGT.

The table lists this clone with a few counts. The V call is TRBV30, the J call TRBJ1-5, with unresolved D. V shed 3 bases and J shed 7 bases, with 16 bases lying between them. Germline V gene sequence: CDR1 GTSNPN, CDR2 SVGIG (reference sequence). This CDR3 comprises 14 residues. The CDR3 protein is CAWREKGGGQPQHF. CDR3 bases: TGTGCCTGGAGAGAGAAGGGTGGAGGGCAGCCCCAGCATTTT. Full variable domain (outside the CDR3, taken from reference TRBV30 and TRBJ1-5): SQTIHQWPATLVQPVGSPLSLECTVEGTSNPNLYWYRQAAGRGLQLLFYSVGIGQISSEVPQNLSASRPQDRQFILSSKKLLLSDSGFYLCAWREKGGGQPQHFGDGTRLSIL.

This chain connects TRBV2 to TRBJ2-2; 7 bases align to TRBD1. The CDR3 contains 15 residues. Germline V CDR1 and CDR2: SNHLY, FYNNEI. V shed 6 bases, J shed 6 bases, and the junction held 10 bases outside the gene matches. CDR3: CASRVDRNPSGELFF. CDR3 DNA sequence: TGTGCCAGCAGAGTGGACAGGAATCCATCCGGGGAGCTGTTTTTT. The full variable domain, with the rest looked up from reference TRBV2 and TRBJ2-2, is EPEVTQTPSHQVTQMGQEVILRCVPISNHLYFYWYRQILGQKVEFLVSFYNNEISEKSEIFDDQFSVERPDGSNFTLKIRSTKLEDSAMYFCASRVDRNPSGELFFGEGSRLTVL.

This clone was seen once. The chain links TRBV23-1 to TRBJ1-1, with a possible D match to TRBD1 (5 bases). TRBV23-1 is placed among ORFs of uncertain function. The CDR3 consists of 15 residues. The V gene lost 4 bases and the J gene lost 0 bases, with 12 bases spanning the gap. CDR3 DNA sequence: TGCGCCAGCAGTCGTTTAAGGGGCATGAACACTGAAGCTTTCTTT. Translation gives CASSRLRGMNTEAFF.

This clone occurred a few times. This chain connects TRBV27 to TRBJ2-7; a weak D match, TRBD2 (7 bases). V lost 6 bases to trimming and J lost 2 bases, with 17 bases between them. Germline CDR1 MNHEY, CDR2 SMNVEV (reference sequence). The CDR3 is 15 amino acids. CDR3 region: CASSSRGTTTYEQYF. The CDR3 region has the DNA TGTGCCAGCAGCTCGAGGGGGACTACCACCTACGAGCAGTACTTC.

In its sample, this clone was seen a few times. The chain recombines TRBV6-6 with TRBJ1-1, with D perhaps TRBD1 (5 bases). The CDR3 covers 14 residues. Trimming left V 2 bases short and J 2 bases short, with 9 bases between. CDR1 and CDR2 (germline): MNHNY, SVGAGI (reference sequence). This chain's CDR3 is CASSYRGRNTEAFF. The DNA of the CDR3 is TGTGCCAGCAGTTACAGGGGCCGTAACACTGAAGCTTTCTTT.

The J gene is TRBJ2-1, the V gene TRBV28, with D perhaps matching TRBD1 (6 bases). CDR3 size: 18 residues. The germline V and J ends were trimmed by 5 bases and 4 bases, with 24 bases remaining between them. Germline V gene sequence: CDR1 MDHEN, CDR2 SYDVKM. The CDR3 loop is CASSTTSANLGGYNEQFF. CDR3 nucleotides: TGTGCCAGCAGTACGACAAGCGCTAACTTAGGGGGATACAATGAGCAGTTCTTC.

The rearrangement links TRBV6-1 to TRBJ2-2, with D possibly TRBD2 on 5 matching bases. The germline V gene has CDR1 MNHNS and CDR2 SASEGT. The CDR3 covers 16 residues. Trimming took off 2 bases at V and 4 bases at J, with 14 bases between the two ends. CDR3 amino acids: CASSESGNAGTGELFF. For the CDR3, the DNA is TGTGCCAGCAGTGAATCGGGCAATGCGGGCACCGGGGAGCTGTTTTTT.

The rearrangement joins TRBV5-1 to TRBJ2-3; 8 bases agree with TRBD2. The CDR3 consists of 15 residues. V shed 4 bases and J 3 bases; nucleotides not matched to a gene: 7. Germline V lookup: CDR1 SGHRS, CDR2 YFSETQ. CDR3 bases: TGCGCCAGCAGCCTCCAGCGGGAGTTTACAGATACGCAGTATTTT. Translating gives CASSLQREFTDTQYF.

A few counts support this clone. The chain is built from TRBV9 and TRBJ1-2, with D tentatively TRBD1 (6 bases). The CDR3 runs 15 residues. V shed 3 bases and J shed 8 bases, with 20 bases lying between them. CDR1 is SGDLS and CDR2 is YYNGEE in the germline V gene. CDR3: CASSAPVGGLRGYTF. CDR3 sequence (DNA): TGTGCCAGCAGCGCGCCCGTGGGGGGGCTTCGGGGCTACACCTTC. Complete variable domain (other parts from reference TRBV9 and TRBJ1-2): DSGVTQTPKHLITATGQRVTLRCSPRSGDLSVYWYQQSLDQGLQFLIQYYNGEERAKGNILERFSAQQFPDLHSELNLSSLELGDSALYFCASSAPVGGLRGYTFGSGTRLTVV.

The rearrangement links TRBV6-5 to TRBJ1-2, with a weak D call TRBD1 (5 bases). CDR1 and CDR2 from the germline V gene are MNHEY and SVGAGI. The CDR3 runs to 14 residues. V was cut by 9 bases and J by 6 bases, with 20 bases left in between. CDR3 region: CASRGAGEFNGYTF. The CDR3 DNA reads as TGTGCCAGTCGGGGCGCGGGGGAATTTAATGGCTACACCTTC.

This chain joins TRBV5-5 and TRBJ1-2; maybe TRBD1 (5 bases). V lost 3 bases and J 0 bases, leaving 9 bases between the germline ends. Looked up from germline, CDR1 is SGHKS and CDR2 is YYEKEE (reference sequence). The CDR3 length is 14 residues. The CDR3 region is CASSSHRSNYGYTF. The CDR3 DNA reads TGTGCCAGCAGCTCCCACAGGTCTAACTATGGCTACACCTTC.

This clone showed up just a few times. The chain carries TRBV19 and TRBJ1-5, with D possibly TRBD1 on 6 matching bases. The V gene lost 7 bases and the J gene lost 11 bases, with 21 bases spanning the gap. This CDR3 spans 14 amino acids. CDR1 and CDR2 (germline): LNHDA, SQIVND (reference sequence). The CDR3 sequence: CASTTGGGWGAQHF. Here the CDR3 DNA reads TGTGCCAGTACCACGGGGGGGGGCTGGGGGGCCCAGCATTTT. The full variable domain, rest sourced from reference TRBV19 and TRBJ1-5, is DGGITQSPKYLFRKEGQNVTLSCEQNLNHDAMYWYRQDPGQGLRLIYYSQIVNDFQKGDIAEGYSVSREKKESFPLTVTSAQKNPTAFYLCASTTGGGWGAQHFGDGTRLSIL.